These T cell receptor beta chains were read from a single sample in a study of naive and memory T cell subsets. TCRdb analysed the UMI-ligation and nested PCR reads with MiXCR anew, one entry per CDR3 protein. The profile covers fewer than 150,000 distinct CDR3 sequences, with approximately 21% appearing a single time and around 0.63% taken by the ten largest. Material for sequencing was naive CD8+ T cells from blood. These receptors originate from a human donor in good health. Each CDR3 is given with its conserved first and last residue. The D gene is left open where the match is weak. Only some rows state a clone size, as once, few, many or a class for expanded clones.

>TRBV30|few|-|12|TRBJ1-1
TGTGCCTGGAGTGTGGGGAGCACTGAAGCTTTCTTT
CAWSVGSTEAFF
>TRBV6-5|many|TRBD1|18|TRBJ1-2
TGTGCCAGCAGTTACTCGAAAGGACAGGGACTCGCTTACTATGGCTACACCTTC
CASSYSKGQGLAYYGYTF
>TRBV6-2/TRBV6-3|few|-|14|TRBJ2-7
TGTGCCAGCAGTTTCTCGGGACCATCCTACGAGCAGTACTTC
CASSFSGPSYEQYF
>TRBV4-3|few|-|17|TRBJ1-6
TGCGCCAGCAGCCAAGATACGGTCTTTGGGGGTAATTCACCCCTCCACTTT
CASSQDTVFGGNSPLHF
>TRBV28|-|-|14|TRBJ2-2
TGTGCCAGCACGCCGGAGGGGTTAACCGGGGAGCTGTTTTTT
CASTPEGLTGELFF
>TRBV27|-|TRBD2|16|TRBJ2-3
TGTGCCAGCAGTACCTTAGCGGGAGGAATAGGAGATACGCAGTATTTT
CASSTLAGGIGDTQYF
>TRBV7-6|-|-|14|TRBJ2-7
TGTGCCAGCAGCTCCCCCCCCAGGGGTTACGAGCAGTACTTC
CASSSPPRGYEQYF
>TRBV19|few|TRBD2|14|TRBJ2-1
TGTGCCAGTAGTCCCCCCCTAGCGGACAATGAGCAGTTCTTC
CASSPPLADNEQFF
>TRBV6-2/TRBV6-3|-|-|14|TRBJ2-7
TGTGCCAGCAGTTACCTAGACAAGGCGGACGAGCAGTACTTC
CASSYLDKADEQYF
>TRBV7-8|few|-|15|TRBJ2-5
TGTGCCAGCAGCTTCGTAGCGCCGATCCAAGAGACCCAGTACTTC
CASSFVAPIQETQYF
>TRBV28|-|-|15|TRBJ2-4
TGTGCCAGCAGTTTCACGGGAGACCCCAAAAACATTCAGTACTTC
CASSFTGDPKNIQYF
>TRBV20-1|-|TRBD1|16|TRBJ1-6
TGCAGTGCTAGAGACCTTCAGACAGGGCGCAATTCACCCCTCCACTTT
CSARDLQTGRNSPLHF
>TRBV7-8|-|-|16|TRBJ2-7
TGTGCCAGCAGCGGCGTGACAGGTTTCTACGGCTACGAGCAGTACTTC
CASSGVTGFYGYEQYF
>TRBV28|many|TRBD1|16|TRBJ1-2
TGTGCCAGCAGTCCTACGGGGGACAGTGCATTAGTGAGCTACACCTTC
CASSPTGDSALVSYTF
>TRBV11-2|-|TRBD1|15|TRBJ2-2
TGTGCCAGCAGCCGTAGACAGGGGGCAACCGGGGAGCTGTTTTTT
CASSRRQGATGELFF
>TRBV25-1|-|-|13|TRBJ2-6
TGTGCCAGCAGAACCTCTGGGGCCAACGTCCTGACTTTC
CASRTSGANVLTF
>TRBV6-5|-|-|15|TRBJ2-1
TGTGCCAGCAGTCTCTCGACGTGGGGGTACAATGAGCAGTTCTTC
CASSLSTWGYNEQFF
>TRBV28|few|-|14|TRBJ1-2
TGTGCCAGCAGTTTCGGGGGCGCAGTGTATGGCTACACCTTC
CASSFGGAVYGYTF
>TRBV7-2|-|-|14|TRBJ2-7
TGTGCCAGCAGCTTTTTCGACCCCGCCTACGAGCAGTACTTC
CASSFFDPAYEQYF
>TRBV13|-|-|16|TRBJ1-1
TGTGCCAGCAGCGACCGGGTCCGAAACGGCGGCACTGAAGCTTTCTTT
CASSDRVRNGGTEAFF
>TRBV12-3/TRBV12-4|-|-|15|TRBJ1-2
TGTGCCAGCAGCCAGGACCTACTTGAAGTCTATGGCTACACCTTC
CASSQDLLEVYGYTF
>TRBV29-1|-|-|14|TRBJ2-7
TGCAGCGTTGTCGGTCAGGGCAATTTCGACGAGCAGTACTTC
CSVVGQGNFDEQYF
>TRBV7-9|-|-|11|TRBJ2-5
TGTGCCAGCAGCATTACTCCGACCCAGTACTTC
CASSITPTQYF
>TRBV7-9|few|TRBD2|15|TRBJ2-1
TGTGCCAGCAGCTGGGGAGGGGACTCAACCAATGAGCAGTTCTTC
CASSWGGDSTNEQFF
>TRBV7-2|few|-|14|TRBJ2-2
TGTGCCAGCAGCTTAGATGTGAACACCGGGGAGCTGTTTTTT
CASSLDVNTGELFF
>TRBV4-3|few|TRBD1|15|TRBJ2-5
TGCGCCAGCAGCCAAGATGACAGGGGTCGAGAGACCCAGTACTTC
CASSQDDRGRETQYF
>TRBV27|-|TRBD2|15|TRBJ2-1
TGTGCCAGCAGTTTAAGCGGGGGGAGCTTTTATGAGCAGTTCTTC
CASSLSGGSFYEQFF
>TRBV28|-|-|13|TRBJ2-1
TGTGCCAGCAGCCCCGACCGGTACAATGAGCAGTTCTTC
CASSPDRYNEQFF
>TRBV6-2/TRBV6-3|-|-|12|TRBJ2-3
TGTGCCAGTAGGGACCAACGGGATACGCAGTATTTT
CASRDQRDTQYF
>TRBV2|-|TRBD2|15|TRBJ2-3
TGTGCCAGCAGTGATAGACTAGCGGGAGTGGATACGCAGTATTTT
CASSDRLAGVDTQYF
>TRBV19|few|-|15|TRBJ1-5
TGTGCCAGTAGTATAGCCCTTGGATACAATCAGCCCCAGCATTTT
CASSIALGYNQPQHF
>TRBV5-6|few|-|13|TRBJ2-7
TGTGCCAGCAGCTTGGGTGGGTATCACGAGCAGTACTTC
CASSLGGYHEQYF
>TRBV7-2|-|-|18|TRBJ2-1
TGTGCCAGCAGCCAATCCCCCTGGGGTTACGACTCCTACAATGAGCAGTTCTTC
CASSQSPWGYDSYNEQFF
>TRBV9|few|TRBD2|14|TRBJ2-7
TGTGCCAGCAGCCCGGGGAGGGTCGGATACGAGCAGTACTTC
CASSPGRVGYEQYF
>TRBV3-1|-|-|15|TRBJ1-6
TGTGCCAGCAAAATCTACGGGGAGATCAATTCACCCCTCCACTTT
CASKIYGEINSPLHF
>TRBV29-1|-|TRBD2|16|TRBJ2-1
TGCAGCGCTGTCGGACTAGTGAGTCCTTCCTACAATGAGCAGTTCTTC
CSAVGLVSPSYNEQFF
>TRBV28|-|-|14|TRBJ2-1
TGTGCCTCACAGTGGGGGTTGCGGGACAATGAGCAGTTCTTC
CASQWGLRDNEQFF
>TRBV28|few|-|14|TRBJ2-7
TGTGCCAGCAGTTTACCGGGGCTGATCTACGAGCAGTACTTC
CASSLPGLIYEQYF
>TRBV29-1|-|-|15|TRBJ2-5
TGCAGCGTTGAAGTGGCGGGTCTACTAGGGGAGACCCAGTACTTC
CSVEVAGLLGETQYF
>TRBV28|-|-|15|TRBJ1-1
TGTGCCAGCAGTTTATTTACCGGGAAAGGGACTGAAGCTTTCTTT
CASSLFTGKGTEAFF
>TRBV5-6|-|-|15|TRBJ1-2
TGTGCCAGCAGCTTGTTCTACCAGGCCCTTAGAGGCTACACCTTC
CASSLFYQALRGYTF
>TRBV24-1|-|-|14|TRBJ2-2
TGTGCCACCAGTGAGGCGGGTGAGACCGGGGAGCTGTTTTTT
CATSEAGETGELFF
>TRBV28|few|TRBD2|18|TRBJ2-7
TGTGCCAGCAGTTTGACTAGCGGGAGGACCAACGGTGGAGTCGAGCAGTACTTC
CASSLTSGRTNGGVEQYF
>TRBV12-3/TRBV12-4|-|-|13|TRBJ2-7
TGTGCCAGCAGTCGCACAGGTGGGGGGGAGCAGTACTTC
CASSRTGGGEQYF
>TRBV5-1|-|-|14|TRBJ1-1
TGCGCCAGCAGCTTGAGAGGATTTAACACTGAAGCTTTCTTT
CASSLRGFNTEAFF
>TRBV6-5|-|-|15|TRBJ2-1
TGTGCCAGCAGTTACTCTACGGCCCTCTACAATGAGCAGTTCTTC
CASSYSTALYNEQFF
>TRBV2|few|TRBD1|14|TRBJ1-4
TGTGCCAGCAGCGAGGACAGGGGGCATGAAAAACTGTTTTTT
CASSEDRGHEKLFF
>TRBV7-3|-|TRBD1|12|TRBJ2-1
TGTGCCAGCAGCTTGACAGGGGGTGAGCAGTTCTTC
CASSLTGGEQFF
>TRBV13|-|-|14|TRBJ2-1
TGTGCCAGCAGCCCGGGGGCAGGTTGGAATGAGCAGTTCTTC
CASSPGAGWNEQFF